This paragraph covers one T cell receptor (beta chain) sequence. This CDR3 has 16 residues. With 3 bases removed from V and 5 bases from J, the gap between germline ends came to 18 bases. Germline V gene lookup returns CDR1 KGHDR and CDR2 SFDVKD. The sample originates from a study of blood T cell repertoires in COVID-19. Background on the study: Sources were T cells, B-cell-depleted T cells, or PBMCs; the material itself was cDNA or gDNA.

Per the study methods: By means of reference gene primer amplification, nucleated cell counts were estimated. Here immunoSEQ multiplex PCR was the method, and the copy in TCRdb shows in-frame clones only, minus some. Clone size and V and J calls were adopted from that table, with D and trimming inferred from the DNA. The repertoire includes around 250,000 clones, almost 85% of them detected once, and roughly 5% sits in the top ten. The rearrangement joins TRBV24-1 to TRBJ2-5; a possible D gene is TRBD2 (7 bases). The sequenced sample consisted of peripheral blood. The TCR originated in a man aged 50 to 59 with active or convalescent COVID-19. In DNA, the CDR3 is TGTGCCACCAGTGATGCCCCCCCGGGGGGCCGGGAGACCCAGTACTTC. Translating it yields CATSDAPPGGRETQYF.